This is a list of T cell receptor beta chains from one sample in a study of STAT3 mutations in large granular lymphocyte leukemia. Assay used: immunoSEQ multiplex PCR; TCRdb lists only in-frame clones, some missing. Here the sample spans about 5,700 clones, around four fifths being singletons. Sequencing input: peripheral blood mononuclear cells. These receptors originate from a man aged 35-49 years with T-cell large granular lymphocyte leukemia. Some clones in this sample may be carry-over from other donors' samples. CDR3s include the opening cysteine and the closing phenylalanine or tryptophan.

TRBJ2-1	TRBV28	CASSPSLAGVGNEQFF
TRBJ1-1	TRBV4-3	CASSQDRNTEAFF
TRBJ2-7	TRBV11-2	CASSLTPYEQYF
TRBJ1-4	TRBV4-1	CASSQEVVGEKLFF
TRBJ1-2	TRBV5-1	CASSLDSSPYGYTF
TRBJ2-7	TRBV6-5	CASSYRRESYKQYF
TRBJ2-7	TRBV4-1	CASSHPGQGMSEQYF
TRBJ2-7	TRBV25-1	CASGREEASYEQYF
TRBJ2-6	TRBV15	CATTFGANVLTF
TRBJ2-3	TRBV30	CAWRGNTDTQYF
TRBJ1-5	TRBV5-1	CASSLGGGTGAEGQPQHF
TRBJ1-4	TRBV28	CASSPPGGAREKLFF
TRBJ2-5	TRBV18	CASSQGNRQYF
TRBJ2-7	TRBV28	CASSYPLGTLSAAYEQYF
TRBJ2-7	TRBV7-8	CASSLGRVSYEQYF
TRBJ2-1	TRBV9	CASSGLADNEQFF
TRBJ2-1	TRBV7-2	CASSLRASQFQGLYNEQFF
TRBJ2-6	TRBV5-1	CASSLANSGANVLTF
TRBJ1-2	TRBV7-2	CASSPGTGTFYGYTF
TRBJ2-7	TRBV7-3	CASSFSYEQYF
TRBJ2-1	TRBV15	CATSDKWRTSGTDEQFF
TRBJ2-7	TRBV28	CASSSNSGHLREQYF
TRBJ2-1	TRBV2	CASSSSAYNEQFF
TRBJ2-6	TRBV28	CASSLPGVGANVLTF
TRBJ2-2	TRBV30	CAWRGDRVDTGELFF
TRBJ1-2	TRBV29-1	CSVEGGPGLYGYTF
TRBJ2-1	TRBV9	CASSVEGGPDLYEQFF
TRBJ1-1	TRBV7-2	CASSAGTSITEAFF
TRBJ2-3	TRBV7-2	CASSPIGSGNTQYF
TRBJ1-2	TRBV10-3	CAISEGRNYGYTF
TRBJ2-1	TRBV27	CASSFWTSGNEQFF
TRBJ2-7	TRBV7-2	CASSLSAYEQYF